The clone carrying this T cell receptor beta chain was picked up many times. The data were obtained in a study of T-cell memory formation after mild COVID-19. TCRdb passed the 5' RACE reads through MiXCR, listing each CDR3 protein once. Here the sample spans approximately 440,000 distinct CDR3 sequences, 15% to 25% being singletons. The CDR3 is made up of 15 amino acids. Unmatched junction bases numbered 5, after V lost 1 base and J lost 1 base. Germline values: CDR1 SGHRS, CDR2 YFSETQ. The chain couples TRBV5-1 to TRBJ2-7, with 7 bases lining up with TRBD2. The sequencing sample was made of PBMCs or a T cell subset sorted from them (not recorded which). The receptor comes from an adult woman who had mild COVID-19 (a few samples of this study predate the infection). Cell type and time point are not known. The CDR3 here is CASSLSASGSYEQYF. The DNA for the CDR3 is TGCGCCAGCAGCTTGTCCGCTAGCGGTTCCTACGAGCAGTACTTC.